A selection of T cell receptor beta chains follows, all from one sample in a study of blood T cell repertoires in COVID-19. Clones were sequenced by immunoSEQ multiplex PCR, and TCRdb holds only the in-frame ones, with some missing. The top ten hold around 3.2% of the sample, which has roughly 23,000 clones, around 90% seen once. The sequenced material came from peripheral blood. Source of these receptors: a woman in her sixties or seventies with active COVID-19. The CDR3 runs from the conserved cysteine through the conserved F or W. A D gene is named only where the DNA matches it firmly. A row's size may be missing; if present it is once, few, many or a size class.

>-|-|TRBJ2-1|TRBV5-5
TGTGCCAGCAGCTTGGAACTGGAGCTCTTCTACAATGAGCAGTTCTTC
CASSLELELFYNEQFF
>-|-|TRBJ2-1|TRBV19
TGTGCCAGTGGACAGTCAGTCAATGAGCAGTTCTTC
CASGQSVNEQFF
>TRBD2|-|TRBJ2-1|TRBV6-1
TGTGCCAGCAGTGAAGGCGGGAGCACGGGAAATGAGCAGTTCTTC
CASSEGGSTGNEQFF
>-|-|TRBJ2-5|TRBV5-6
TGTGCCAGCAGCTCCTCGGGGCAGGGGGAGACCCAGTACTTC
CASSSSGQGETQYF
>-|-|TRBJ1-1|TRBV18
TGTGCCAGCTCACCACAGACAGCCCTGAACACTGAAGCTTTCTTT
CASSPQTALNTEAFF
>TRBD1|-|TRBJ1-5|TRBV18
TGTGCCAGCTCACCTACAGGGGAACAGCCCCAGCATTTT
CASSPTGEQPQHF
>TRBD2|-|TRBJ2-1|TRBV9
TGTGCCAGCAGTATATCTAGCGGGAGAGCCTACAATGAGCAGTTCTTC
CASSISSGRAYNEQFF
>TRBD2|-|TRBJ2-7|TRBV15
TGTGCCACCAGCAGAGACACTAGCGGGAGTCAGTACTTC
CATSRDTSGSQYF
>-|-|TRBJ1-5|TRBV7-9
TGTGCCTCCACGAACCAGGGATGGGAGCCCCAGCATTTT
CASTNQGWEPQHF
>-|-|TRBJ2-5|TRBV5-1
TGCGCCAGCAGCCGCGTGTCCGGGGTCGAGACCCAGTACTTC
CASSRVSGVETQYF
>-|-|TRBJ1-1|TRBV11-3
TGTGCCAGCAGCTTAGTAGGAGGGAACACTGAAGCTTTCTTT
CASSLVGGNTEAFF
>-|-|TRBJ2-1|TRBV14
TGTGCCAGCAGCCAGGGGCGATACAATGAGCAGTTCTTC
CASSQGRYNEQFF
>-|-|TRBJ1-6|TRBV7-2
TGTGCCAGCAGCTACGTGGCCGGGGTCAATTCACCCCTCCACTTT
CASSYVAGVNSPLHF
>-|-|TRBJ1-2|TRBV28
TGTGCCAGCAGTTCCTACTATGGCTACACCTTC
CASSSYYGYTF
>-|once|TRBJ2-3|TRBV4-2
TGTGCCAGCAGCCAAGGGCCGCTTGGCAGCACAGATACGCAGTATTTT
CASSQGPLGSTDTQYF
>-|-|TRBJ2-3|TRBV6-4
TGTGCCAGCAGAACAGGGACGTTGTCAGATACGCAGTATTTT
CASRTGTLSDTQYF
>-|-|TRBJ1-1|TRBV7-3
TGTGCCAGCAGCCCGCAGAAAAACACTGAAGCTTTCTTT
CASSPQKNTEAFF
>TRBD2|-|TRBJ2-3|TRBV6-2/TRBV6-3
TGTGCCAGCAGTGGGACTAGCGGGAGGGCCTATTTGACAGATACGCAGTATTTT
CASSGTSGRAYLTDTQYF
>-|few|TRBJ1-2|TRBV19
TGTGCCAGCCGATTGACCGGAGACTATGGCTACACCTTC
CASRLTGDYGYTF
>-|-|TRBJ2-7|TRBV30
TGTGCCTGGAGTGCGCCGGGGGAAGGCGGTAGCTCCTACGAGCAGTACTTC
CAWSAPGEGGSSYEQYF
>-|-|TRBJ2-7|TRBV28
TGTGCCAGCAGTATCAACTCGTTCGAGCAGTACTTC
CASSINSFEQYF
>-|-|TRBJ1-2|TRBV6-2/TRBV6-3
TGTGCCAGCAGTTACTCGTTCGGGGGAAACTATGGCTACACCTTC
CASSYSFGGNYGYTF
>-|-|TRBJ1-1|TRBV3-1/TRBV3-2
TGTGCCAGCACCACAGGGTCAGGGGTTTCCACTGAAGCTTTCTTT
CASTTGSGVSTEAFF
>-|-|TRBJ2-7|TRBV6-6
TGTGCCAGCAGTAGACAGTACGAGCAGTACTTC
CASSRQYEQYF
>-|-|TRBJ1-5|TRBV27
TGTGCCAGCAGTCCACGAGACAGGCACCCAGAAGGTCAGCCCCAGCATTTT
CASSPRDRHPEGQPQHF
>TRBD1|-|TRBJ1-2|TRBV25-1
TGTGCCAGCAGTGAAACAGGGGGCAAGAATGGCTACACCTTC
CASSETGGKNGYTF
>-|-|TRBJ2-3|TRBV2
TGTGCCAGCAGTGGGCGACTATACACAGATACGCAGTATTTT
CASSGRLYTDTQYF